A selection of T cell receptor beta chains follows, all from one sample in a study of T cell responses to AZD1222 COVID-19 vaccine. Only in-frame clones appear in the TCRdb table, and some are missing; sequencing was by immunoSEQ multiplex PCR. The repertoire holds approximately 150,000 clones, with around 90% as singletons. The specimen comprised peripheral blood, sampled on day 0 of MenACWY control vaccination. The receptors were sampled from an adult in good health. Each CDR3 is given with its conserved first and last residue. Each record gives: V gene, D gene, clone size, J gene, CDR3 DNA, CDR3 protein. D genes are given only for firm matches. Rows may omit the clone size; those that give it use once, few, many or a size class.

TRBV7-9,TRBD1,NA,TRBJ1-2,TGTGCCAGCAGCCCAGTGGACAGGACTGGAGGCTACACCTTC,CASSPVDRTGGYTF
TRBV2,NA,NA,TRBJ2-2,TGTGCCAGCAGTGCCGATGGACCCGGGGAGCTGTTTTTT,CASSADGPGELFF
TRBV5-1,NA,NA,TRBJ1-2,TGCGCCAGCAGCTTTTTAGGGGGGCCCGTTTATGGCTACACCTTC,CASSFLGGPVYGYTF
TRBV30,TRBD1,once,TRBJ1-5,TGTGCCTGGAGTGCAGACAGGGGACGCAATCAGCCCCAGCATTTT,CAWSADRGRNQPQHF
TRBV19,NA,NA,TRBJ2-3,TGTGCCAGTAGTATAACCAGTGCCGGAGATACGCAGTATTTT,CASSITSAGDTQYF
TRBV7-9,NA,NA,TRBJ1-1,TGTGCCAGCAGCCTAATAATTGACACTGAAGCTTTCTTT,CASSLIIDTEAFF
TRBV19,NA,NA,TRBJ1-5,TGTGCCAGTAGTATAGATCCTCAGGCGAGACAGCCCCAGCATTTT,CASSIDPQARQPQHF
TRBV19,NA,NA,TRBJ1-1,TGTGCCAGTACCATACCGGGGCCGAGGGCTGAAGCTTTCTTT,CASTIPGPRAEAFF
TRBV28,NA,NA,TRBJ2-3,TGTGCCAGCAGGAGAAGGCAGAGCACAGATACGCAGTATTTT,CASRRRQSTDTQYF
TRBV19,NA,once,TRBJ1-3,TGTGCCAGTAGTCCCGGACAGACAAACACCATATATTTT,CASSPGQTNTIYF
TRBV3-1/TRBV3-2,NA,NA,TRBJ2-1,TGTGCCAGCAGGCACGCGGGGACCCTGGGTGGCGAGCAGTTCTTC,CASRHAGTLGGEQFF
TRBV4-3,TRBD1,NA,TRBJ2-1,TGCGCCAGCAGCCGAGACCGGGACAGTACCTACAATGAGCAGTTCTTC,CASSRDRDSTYNEQFF
TRBV6-5,TRBD2,NA,TRBJ2-3,TGTGCCAGCAGTTACCCGGGACTAGCGGCGACAGATACGCAGTATTTT,CASSYPGLAATDTQYF
TRBV30,NA,NA,TRBJ2-2,TGTGCCTGGAGTGGTGTCCGGGGATCCGGGGAGCTGTTTTTT,CAWSGVRGSGELFF
TRBV5-1,NA,NA,TRBJ2-5,TGCGCCAGCAGCTTGGCGGAGGGGGCGGGAGAGACCCAGTACTTC,CASSLAEGAGETQYF
TRBV5-1,TRBD1,NA,TRBJ1-2,TGCGCCAGCAGCTTGGGGCAGGGGGCGAGATATGGCTACACCTTC,CASSLGQGARYGYTF